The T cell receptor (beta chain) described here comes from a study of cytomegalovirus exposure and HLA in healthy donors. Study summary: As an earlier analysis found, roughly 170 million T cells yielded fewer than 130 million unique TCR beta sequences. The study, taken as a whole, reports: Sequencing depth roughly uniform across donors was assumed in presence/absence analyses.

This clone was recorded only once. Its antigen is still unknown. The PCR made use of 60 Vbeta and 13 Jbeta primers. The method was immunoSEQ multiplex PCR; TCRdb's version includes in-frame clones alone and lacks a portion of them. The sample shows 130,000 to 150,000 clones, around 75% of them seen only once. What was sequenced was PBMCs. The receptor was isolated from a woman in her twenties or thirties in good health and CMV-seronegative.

This chain's CDR3 is CASSPTSGPNTDTQYF. The CDR3 DNA reads TGTGCCAGCAGCCCAACTAGCGGTCCTAACACAGATACGCAGTATTTT. This chain connects TRBV13 to TRBJ2-3; 8 bases are shared with TRBD2. The V segment lost 5 bases and the J segment 2 bases; nucleotides outside the gene matches: 9. The length of the CDR3 is 16 residues. Germline CDR1 is PRHDT and CDR2 is FYEKMQ (reference sequence). The variable domain in full, completed from reference TRBV13 and TRBJ2-3, reads AAGVIQSPRHLIKEKRETATLKCYPIPRHDTVYWYQQGPGQDPQFLISFYEKMQSDKGSIPDRFSAQQFSDYHSELNMSSLELGDSALYFCASSPTSGPNTDTQYFGPGTRLTVL.